This T cell receptor beta chain is from a study of CD8 T cells in ankylosing spondylitis. The authors made TCR beta libraries by quantitative 5'-RACE with molecular barcodes. TCRdb re-called the 5' RACE reads through MiXCR, storing one row per CDR3 protein. The table shows around 130,000 distinct CDR3 sequences, with roughly 13% occurring only once. The V gene's germline CDR1 is KGHSH and CDR2 LQKENI. V lost 2 bases and J lost 1, with 11 bases in between. This CDR3 contains 15 residues. This clonotype was found many times. Antigen: not known. General study points: Reactive arthritis synovial fluid and blood previously showed some of these motif variants. There was reportedly significant enrichment of clones that were disease-linked in matched ankylosing spondylitis synovial fluid. What appeared characteristic of ankylosing spondylitis blood was a TCR beta motif of 7 or 8 highly homologous variants.

The sequenced sample consisted of blood, either unsorted or a sorted T cell fraction (not recorded which). The chain couples TRBV18 to TRBJ1-1; D not resolved. The origin of this receptor is a female donor with ankylosing spondylitis or in good health (not recorded which). This CDR3 reads CASSPTNMRNTEAFF. The DNA of the CDR3 is TGTGCCAGCTCACCAACGAACATGCGGAACACTGAAGCTTTCTTT. The full variable domain, with the rest looked up from reference TRBV18 and TRBJ1-1, is NAGVMQNPRHLVRRRGQEARLRCSPMKGHSHVYWYRQLPEEGLKFMVYLQKENIIDESGMPKERFSAEFPKEGPSILRIQQVVRGDSAAYFCASSPTNMRNTEAFFGQGTRLTVV.